This is a list of T cell receptor beta chains from one sample in a study of blood T cell repertoires in COVID-19. Produced via immunoSEQ multiplex PCR; TCRdb's table is partial and in-frame only. The repertoire consists of more than 250,000 clones, with around 90% occurring once and the leading ten covering 6.3%. The material sequenced was peripheral blood. Receptor source: a woman aged 45-59 years with COVID-19, enrolled during active disease. The CDR3 runs from the conserved cysteine through the conserved F or W. D genes are given only for firm matches. A row's size may be missing; if present it is once, few, many or a size class.

V gene: TRBV7-6
J gene: TRBJ2-7
clone size: .
D gene: TRBD1
CDR3 DNA: TGTGCCAGCAGCTCAAGGTCCCGGGACAGAACGGGAGAGCAGTACTTC
CDR3 protein: CASSSRSRDRTGEQYF

V gene: TRBV11-3
J gene: TRBJ2-1
clone size: .
D gene: TRBD2
CDR3 DNA: TGTGCCAGCAGCTTAGAATGGTCGGGGGGCTACAATGAGCAGTTCTTC
CDR3 protein: CASSLEWSGGYNEQFF

V gene: TRBV5-5
J gene: TRBJ2-7
clone size: .
D gene: .
CDR3 DNA: TGTGCCAGCAGCTTAGAGGGCAACTCCTACGAGCAGTACTTC
CDR3 protein: CASSLEGNSYEQYF

V gene: TRBV6-5
J gene: TRBJ2-7
clone size: .
D gene: .
CDR3 DNA: TGTGCCAGCCAGGGCCATATCCACCCCTACGAGCAGTACTTC
CDR3 protein: CASQGHIHPYEQYF

V gene: TRBV19
J gene: TRBJ2-1
clone size: .
D gene: TRBD1
CDR3 DNA: TGTGCCAGTAGTAAAGGACAGGGTGAAAGCGGTGAGCAGTTCTTC
CDR3 protein: CASSKGQGESGEQFF

V gene: TRBV5-1
J gene: TRBJ1-1
clone size: .
D gene: .
CDR3 DNA: TGCGCCAGCAGCTTTAAGGAGACTGAAGCTTTCTTT
CDR3 protein: CASSFKETEAFF

V gene: TRBV5-6
J gene: TRBJ2-1
clone size: .
D gene: .
CDR3 DNA: TGTGCCAGCAGCTTTTGGCAGGGGACCTACAATGAGCAGTTCTTC
CDR3 protein: CASSFWQGTYNEQFF

V gene: TRBV21-1
J gene: TRBJ2-6
clone size: .
D gene: .
CDR3 DNA: TGTGCCAGCAGCAAAATCCCTATTGGACACTCTGGGGCCAACGTCCTGACTTTC
CDR3 protein: CASSKIPIGHSGANVLTF

V gene: TRBV24-1
J gene: TRBJ2-1
clone size: .
D gene: TRBD1
CDR3 DNA: TGTGCCACCAGTGATACAAACAGGGGAAAGACCTTCTTC
CDR3 protein: CATSDTNRGKTFF

V gene: TRBV5-1
J gene: TRBJ1-6
clone size: .
D gene: TRBD1
CDR3 DNA: TGCGCCAGCAGCCCAAGGGACAGTAATTCACCCCTCCACTTT
CDR3 protein: CASSPRDSNSPLHF

V gene: TRBV21-1
J gene: TRBJ1-2
clone size: .
D gene: .
CDR3 DNA: TGTGCCAGCAATCAAAGCCCTACAGGGACCTATGGCTACACCTTC
CDR3 protein: CASNQSPTGTYGYTF

V gene: TRBV30
J gene: TRBJ2-1
clone size: .
D gene: .
CDR3 DNA: TGTGCCTGGAGAGGGGGTTGGGGAGGGCCTGGGTTCTTC
CDR3 protein: CAWRGGWGGPGFF

V gene: TRBV27
J gene: TRBJ1-1
clone size: .
D gene: .
CDR3 DNA: TGTGCCAGCAGTTTATCTCGGACACAAACTGAAGCTTTCTTT
CDR3 protein: CASSLSRTQTEAFF

V gene: TRBV7-2
J gene: TRBJ2-1
clone size: .
D gene: .
CDR3 DNA: TGTGCCAGCAGCTTAGTAGGGGGAACCTACAATGAGCAGTTCTTC
CDR3 protein: CASSLVGGTYNEQFF

V gene: TRBV18
J gene: TRBJ1-4
clone size: .
D gene: TRBD1
CDR3 DNA: TGTGCCAGCTCACCACCTCGTGACAGGGTTGATCTACTGTTTTTT
CDR3 protein: CASSPPRDRVDLLFF

V gene: TRBV4-1
J gene: TRBJ1-1
clone size: .
D gene: .
CDR3 DNA: TGCGCCAGCAGGTCTGGGACAACGGGGACTGAAGCTTTCTTT
CDR3 protein: CASRSGTTGTEAFF

V gene: TRBV29-1
J gene: TRBJ1-5
clone size: .
D gene: .
CDR3 DNA: TGCAGCGCAGGAAACGCGGATCAGCCCCAGCATTTT
CDR3 protein: CSAGNADQPQHF

V gene: TRBV24-1
J gene: TRBJ2-6
clone size: .
D gene: .
CDR3 DNA: TGTGCCACCAGGGGCCCAGGGGAAAATCCTGGGGCCAACGTCCTGACTTTC
CDR3 protein: CATRGPGENPGANVLTF

V gene: TRBV30
J gene: TRBJ2-4
clone size: .
D gene: .
CDR3 DNA: TGTGCCTCAACAGGGAGTTCCAAAAACATTCAGTACTTC
CDR3 protein: CASTGSSKNIQYF

V gene: TRBV19
J gene: TRBJ1-6
clone size: .
D gene: TRBD1
CDR3 DNA: TGTGCCAGTAGCATGGGACAGAGGAATTCACCCCTCCACTTT
CDR3 protein: CASSMGQRNSPLHF

V gene: TRBV29-1
J gene: TRBJ1-2
clone size: many
D gene: TRBD1
CDR3 DNA: TGCAGCGTTTTCGGGCTCCGGACAGGGAGAGAGGGCTACACCTTC
CDR3 protein: CSVFGLRTGREGYTF

V gene: TRBV27
J gene: TRBJ1-4
clone size: few
D gene: .
CDR3 DNA: TGTGCCAGCAGTCTCCGACCGACAGCTAATGAAAAACTGTTTTTT
CDR3 protein: CASSLRPTANEKLFF

V gene: TRBV2
J gene: TRBJ2-1
clone size: .
D gene: TRBD2
CDR3 DNA: TGTGCCAGCATGGGTTTAGCGGGAGGCAATGAGCAGTTCTTC
CDR3 protein: CASMGLAGGNEQFF

V gene: TRBV7-3
J gene: TRBJ2-1
clone size: .
D gene: .
CDR3 DNA: TGTGCCAGCAGCTTAATCCCATTGTCGAGGAATGAGCAGTTCTTC
CDR3 protein: CASSLIPLSRNEQFF

V gene: TRBV7-8
J gene: TRBJ2-7
clone size: .
D gene: TRBD2
CDR3 DNA: TGTGCCAGCAGCTGGACTAGCGGGAGCGAGCAGTACTTC
CDR3 protein: CASSWTSGSEQYF

V gene: TRBV30
J gene: TRBJ1-5
clone size: .
D gene: .
CDR3 DNA: TGTGCTTTTGCGGTGGGTGGCAATCAGCCCCAGCATTTT
CDR3 protein: CAFAVGGNQPQHF

V gene: TRBV11-2
J gene: TRBJ1-5
clone size: .
D gene: TRBD1
CDR3 DNA: TGTGCCAGCAGCTCGGGACAGATTAGCAATCAGCCCCAGCATTTT
CDR3 protein: CASSSGQISNQPQHF

V gene: TRBV11-2
J gene: TRBJ1-2
clone size: .
D gene: .
CDR3 DNA: TGTGCCAGCAGCCTACAGGGTCCGGGCTACACCTTC
CDR3 protein: CASSLQGPGYTF

V gene: TRBV2
J gene: TRBJ1-6
clone size: .
D gene: TRBD1
CDR3 DNA: TGTGCCAGCAGCCCTTTCGGACAGGCTAATTCACCCCTCCACTTT
CDR3 protein: CASSPFGQANSPLHF